This TCR beta chain stems from a study of blood T cell repertoires in COVID-19. Study-wide context: Acute and convalescent COVID-19 samples came from the United States, Italy and Spain. T cells, B-cell-depleted T cells, or PBMCs supplied cDNA or gDNA.

Per the original methods: How many nucleated cells were present was estimated from reference gene primer amplification. Data came from immunoSEQ multiplex PCR; TCRdb stores just in-frame clones and leaves some out. V, J and clone size derive from that table, while D and trimming were established from the DNA sequence. The sample lists some 160,000 clones, around 79% occurring once. This receptor was obtained from a man aged 50-60 years with active or convalescent COVID-19. The specimen was peripheral blood.

The CDR3 DNA reads TGCGCCAGCGGCCCCTTAGGGGGGGGCTACAATGAGCAGTTCTTC. This encodes CASGPLGGGYNEQFF. The chain is built from TRBV5-1 and TRBJ2-1, with D maybe TRBD2 (7 bases). The CDR3 loop spans 15 amino acids. Per germline, CDR1 SGHRS and CDR2 YFSETQ. Trimming took 7 bases from V and 3 from J, leaving 17 bases between them.